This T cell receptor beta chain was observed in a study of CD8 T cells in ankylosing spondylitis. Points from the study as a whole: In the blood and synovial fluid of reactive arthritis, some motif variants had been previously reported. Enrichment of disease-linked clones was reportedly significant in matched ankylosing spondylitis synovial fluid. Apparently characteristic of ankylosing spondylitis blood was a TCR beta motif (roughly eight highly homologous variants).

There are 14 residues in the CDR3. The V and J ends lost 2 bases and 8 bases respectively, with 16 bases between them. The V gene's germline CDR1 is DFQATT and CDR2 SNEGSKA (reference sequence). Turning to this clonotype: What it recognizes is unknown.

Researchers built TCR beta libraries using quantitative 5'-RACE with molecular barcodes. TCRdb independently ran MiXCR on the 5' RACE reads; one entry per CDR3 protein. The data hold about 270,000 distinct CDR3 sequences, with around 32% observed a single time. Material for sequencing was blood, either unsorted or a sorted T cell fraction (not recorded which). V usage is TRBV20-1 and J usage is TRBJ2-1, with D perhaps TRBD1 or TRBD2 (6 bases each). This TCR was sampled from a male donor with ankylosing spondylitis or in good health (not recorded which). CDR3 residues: CSARFSGGGDEQFF. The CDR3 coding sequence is TGCAGTGCTAGATTCTCCGGGGGCGGGGATGAGCAGTTCTTC.